This section outlines one TCR beta chain sequence together with its context. Trimming removed 7 bases at V and 6 bases at J, with 18 bases between. Germline lookup yields CDR1 ENHRY and CDR2 SYGVKD. The CDR3 is 15 amino acids. The source of the sample is a study of technical replicates of blood from a handful of donors. Data came from immunoSEQ multiplex PCR; TCRdb stores just in-frame clones and leaves some out. The data contain about 100,000 clones, approximately 95% of them singletons. The chain links TRBV10-3 to TRBJ1-4; perhaps TRBD1 as D (6 bases). Sequenced input: T cells isolated from PBMCs. The sequence was collected from a human donor in good health. Written as DNA, the CDR3 is TGTGCCATCAAGCGCTCAGGGGAAGCCGATGAAAAACTGTTTTTT. This gives the protein CAIKRSGEADEKLFF.